These 16 T cell receptor beta chains share one sample of origin, sequenced in a study of cytomegalovirus exposure and HLA in healthy donors. Using immunoSEQ multiplex PCR, the repertoire was profiled, and TCRdb retains in-frame clones only, with some absent. Counted here are some 320,000 clones, about nine tenths occurring once; the ten biggest clones make up approximately 1.1%. The sequenced sample consisted of PBMCs. These TCRs come from a woman under 40 in good health and CMV-seropositive.

This clone occurred a few times. The identical CDR3 is also encoded by other nucleotide sequences in the sample. J is TRBJ2-7 and V is TRBV30, with 7 bases aligning to TRBD1. J was trimmed by 3 bases and V by 1 base; bases with no gene match: 0. The CDR3 totals 12 residues. Germline V lookup: CDR1 GTSNPN, CDR2 SVGIG (reference sequence). The CDR3 is CAWSGQGYEQYF. CDR3 DNA: TGTGCCTGGAGTGGACAGGGCTACGAGCAGTACTTC.

This clone was detected once. The chain couples TRBV7-2 to TRBJ2-3, with D maybe TRBD2 (7 bases). Trimming stripped 5 bases from V and 1 base from J, with 13 bases between. Germline CDR1 reads SGHTA; CDR2 reads FQGNSA. The CDR3 runs 15 residues. CDR3: CASSRGAGRTDTQYF. CDR3 nucleotides: TGTGCCAGCAGCCGGGGGGCGGGACGCACAGATACGCAGTATTTT.

The chain has TRBV6-6 and TRBJ2-1; D unclear. The germline V gene has CDR1 MNHNY and CDR2 SVGAGI (reference sequence). This CDR3 comprises 14 residues. V was cut by 2 bases and J by 10 bases, with 15 bases left in between. The CDR3 nucleotides are TGTGCCAGCAGTTACCTGTTGCAAGAAGCGGAGCAGTTCTTC. Encoded protein: CASSYLLQEAEQFF.

The V call is TRBV5-1, the J call TRBJ2-2; 7 bases align to TRBD1. The CDR3 is made up of 14 amino acids. Germline-derived CDR1 and CDR2 are SGHRS and YFSETQ. V trimming: 4 bases; J trimming: 8 bases; junction bases outside the gene matches: 8. CDR3 in DNA: TGCGCCAGCAGCGTGGGACAGACCCTTGGGGAGCTGTTTTTT. Its protein is CASSVGQTLGELFF.

The CDR3 DNA is TGTGCCAGCAGCGTAGTCGAAGGAAACACCATATATTTT. Amino acid sequence: CASSVVEGNTIYF. This sequence joins TRBV9 and TRBJ1-3; D remains ambiguous. The CDR3 loop spans 13 amino acids. Trimming removed 0 bases from V and 4 bases from J, with 5 bases in between. The V gene's germline CDR1 is SGDLS and CDR2 YYNGEE.

V usage is TRBV5-1 and J usage is TRBJ2-3; 7 bases are shared with TRBD2. The CDR3 is 19 amino acids. The J segment lost 0 bases and the V segment lost 4 bases, leaving 17 bases of the junction unmatched. Germline V gives CDR1 SGHRS, CDR2 YFSETQ. Here the CDR3 reads CASSLLPTSSGSSTDTQYF. CDR3 DNA sequence: TGCGCCAGCAGCCTGCTCCCGACCTCTAGCGGCTCTAGCACAGATACGCAGTATTTT.

The chain links TRBV5-1 to TRBJ2-1, with 9 bases aligning to TRBD1. Looked up from germline, CDR1 is SGHRS and CDR2 is YFSETQ. The CDR3 extends over 15 amino acids. V gave up 8 bases and J gave up 6 bases; unmatched junction bases: 12. Here the CDR3 reads CASARTGTGSNEQFF. The DNA of the CDR3 is TGCGCCAGTGCAAGAACCGGGACAGGGTCCAATGAGCAGTTCTTC.

This clone was detected only once. The chain joins TRBV9 to TRBJ1-2; 7 bases agree with TRBD1. The CDR3 consists of 13 residues. From germline, CDR1 is SGDLS and CDR2 YYNGEE. V shed 0 bases, J shed 5 bases, and the junction held 1 base outside the gene matches. CDR3 coding DNA: TGTGCCAGCAGCGTAGAGGGGGCGTATGGCTACACCTTC. This sequence encodes CASSVEGAYGYTF.

The chain combines TRBV14 with TRBJ2-7, with D possibly being TRBD1 (6 bases). This CDR3 region has 14 residues. The V and J ends lost 3 bases and 3 bases respectively, with 12 bases between them. In germline, CDR1 is SGHDN, CDR2 FVKESK. This CDR3 reads CASSHLDSFYEQYF. The CDR3 DNA reads TGTGCCAGCAGCCACTTGGACAGCTTCTACGAGCAGTACTTC. Together with reference TRBV14 and TRBJ2-7, the CDR3 gives the full variable domain: EAGVTQFPSHSVIEKGQTVTLRCDPISGHDNLYWYRRVMGKEIKFLLHFVKESKQDESGMPNNRFLAERTGGTYSTLKVQPAELEDSGVYFCASSHLDSFYEQYFGPGTRLTVT.

The gene calls are TRBV2 and TRBJ1-3; 7 nucleotides align to TRBD1. There are 14 residues in the CDR3. Germline V gene lookup returns CDR1 SNHLY and CDR2 FYNNEI. V trimming: 11 bases; J trimming: 4 bases; junction bases outside the gene matches: 11. CDR3 region: CAPGLDREGNTIYF. CDR3 sequence (DNA): TGTGCCCCCGGCCTTGACAGGGAGGGAAACACCATATATTTT.

The rearrangement joins TRBV5-8 to TRBJ2-5; 9 nucleotides align to TRBD2. The V gene's germline CDR1 is SGHTS and CDR2 YDEGEE. The V gene end was trimmed by 5 bases and the J gene end by 4 bases; junction bases not matched to a gene: 6. The CDR3 spans 14 residues. CDR3 bases: TGTGCCAGCAGTCAAGCAGCGGGGGGAGAGACCCAGTACTTC. Protein sequence: CASSQAAGGETQYF.

This sequence joins TRBV13 and TRBJ2-7, with D hard to call. The CDR3 consists of 13 residues. V was shortened by 7 bases and J by 2 bases, with 12 bases between the two germline ends. Germline V gene lookup returns CDR1 PRHDT and CDR2 FYEKMQ (reference sequence). The CDR3 nucleotides are TGTGCCAGCAACTCCCGCAGCACCTACGAGCAGTACTTC. It encodes CASNSRSTYEQYF.

This clone was counted between two and nine times. The rearrangement joins TRBV7-6 to TRBJ1-5; no clear D. Per germline, CDR1 SGHVS and CDR2 FNYEAQ. Trimming removed 1 base at V and 2 bases at J, with 6 bases between. The CDR3 has 14 residues. Here the CDR3 DNA reads TGTGCCAGCAGCTTAGGCAGCGGCAATCAGCCCCAGCATTTT. It specifies CASSLGSGNQPQHF.

The genes are TRBV27 and TRBJ2-1; 7 bases map to TRBD1. This CDR3 has 12 amino acids. Trimming cost V 6 bases and J 6 bases; bases outside gene matches: 2. Germline CDR1 and CDR2: MNHEY and SMNVEV (reference sequence). The CDR3 DNA reads TGTGCCAGCAGCCGACAGGGCAATGAGCAGTTCTTC. It encodes CASSRQGNEQFF.

The gene calls are TRBV5-1 and TRBJ2-2, with 10 positions matching TRBD2. The germline gives CDR1 SGHRS, CDR2 YFSETQ. This CDR3 contains 16 residues. After removal of 4 bases from V and 0 bases from J, the junction contained 3 bases not matched to a gene. As DNA, the CDR3 is TGCGCCAGCAGCCAGAGCGGGAGGGCGAACACCGGGGAGCTGTTTTTT. As protein: CASSQSGRANTGELFF. Complete variable domain (other parts from reference TRBV5-1 and TRBJ2-2): KAGVTQTPRYLIKTRGQQVTLSCSPISGHRSVSWYQQTPGQGLQFLFEYFSETQRNKGNFPGRFSGRQFSNSRSEMNVSTLELGDSALYLCASSQSGRANTGELFFGEGSRLTVL.

The V call is TRBV1, the J call TRBJ1-1; the D call TRBD1 from the table was never checked on the DNA. TRBV1 represents a pseudogene. The length of the CDR3 is 21 residues. The CDR3, as DNA: TGCACCAGCAGCCAACAGGGGTCGGGGACAGGTCTGCCGGAAAGGGGCACTGAAGCTTTCTTT. Its protein product is CTSSQQGSGTGLPERGTEAFF.